The 8 T cell receptor beta chains given below trace back to one sample, sequenced in a study of T cells after yellow fever vaccination (dated by TCRdb to between 2018 and 2021). Library preparation used 5' RACE. The sequencing machine was an Illumina HiSeq 2500. The raw public data were reprocessed by TCRdb itself: fastp quality trimming at Q25, MiXCR clonotype calling, in-frame beta chains only. One record per CDR3 amino acid sequence lists the most common genes and DNA. For this sample the table gives fewer than 650,000 distinct CDR3 sequences, of which 21% were detected only once. The ten largest make up about 16% of the sample. According to the study, the label for this sample's treatment or condition signals: live attenuated yellow fever vaccine strain. The source material was PBMCs, sampled about 21 days after the first yellow fever vaccination. The receptors shown here come from a man between 18 and 35 years old who received the YFV17D yellow fever vaccine.

The rearrangement uses TRBV5-6 and TRBJ1-1, with TRBD1 as a possible D gene (6 bases). The CDR3 loop spans 16 amino acids. Germline lookup yields CDR1 SGHDT and CDR2 YYEEEE. V was trimmed by 4 bases and J by 0 bases, leaving 16 bases between them. CDR3 sequence reads: CASSARDKHMNTEAFF. Here the CDR3 DNA reads TGTGCCAGCAGCGCCCGGGACAAGCACATGAACACTGAAGCTTTCTTT.

The V and J genes are TRBV4-1 and TRBJ1-4, with no clear D. The V end was cut by 8 bases, the J end by 12 bases, with 25 bases between. The germline CDR1 and CDR2 sequences are MGHRA and YSYEKL. This CDR3 contains 15 residues. CDR3 sequence: CASRSLAKKAMELFF. The CDR3 nucleotides are TGCGCCAGCCGATCCCTAGCAAAGAAGGCAATGGAACTGTTTTTT.

This chain links TRBV6-1 with TRBJ1-2; 7 nucleotides line up with TRBD1. V was pared by 10 bases and J by 4 bases, with 12 bases of the junction left unmatched. CDR1 is MNHNS, CDR2 SASEGT, per germline. The CDR3 loop spans 14 amino acids. CDR3 nucleotides: TGTGCCACCGGACAGGTGGGGGTTACCTATGGCTACACCTTC. This translates into CATGQVGVTYGYTF.

This clonotype was counted between two and nine times. The gene calls are TRBV10-3 and TRBJ2-5, with TRBD1 identical over 8 bases. This CDR3 region has 13 residues. Trimming cost V 10 bases and J 4 bases; bases outside gene matches: 8. Germline V CDR1 and CDR2: ENHRY, SYGVKD. In DNA, the CDR3 is TGTGCCACCAACTCCGGACAGGGAGAGACCCAGTACTTC. Translated: CATNSGQGETQYF.

The V gene is TRBV7-2, the J gene TRBJ2-1; 8 nucleotides line up with TRBD2. Per the germline V gene, CDR1 is SGHTA and CDR2 is FQGNSA. This CDR3 comprises 13 residues. With V trimmed by 4 bases and J by 7 bases, 3 bases remained unmatched. CDR3 nucleotide sequence: TGTGCCAGCAGCTGGGGGACTAGGAATGAGCAGTTCTTC. Translation gives CASSWGTRNEQFF.

This clonotype has a handful of counts. The chain links TRBV5-8 to TRBJ1-5; D remains ambiguous. Germline assignment: CDR1 SGHTS and CDR2 YDEGEE. The CDR3 spans 13 residues. The V gene lost 7 bases and the J gene lost 1 base, with 9 bases spanning the gap. For the CDR3, the DNA is TGTGCCAGCCAAACACGGAGCAATCAGCCCCAGCATTTT. Protein: CASQTRSNQPQHF.

The chain has TRBV4-3 and TRBJ1-1, with unresolved D. Trimming left V 1 base short and J 1 base short, with 7 bases between. Germline assignment: CDR1 LGHNA and CDR2 YSLEER. This CDR3 spans 14 amino acids. The CDR3 DNA follows: TGCGCCAGCAGCCAAGGACGGTGGAACACTGAAGCTTTCTTT. Protein product: CASSQGRWNTEAFF.

Only a few counts were recorded for this clonotype. CDR3 sequence reads: CAGGLGETQYF. CDR3 bases: TGTGCCGGTGGGCTGGGCGAGACCCAGTACTTC. The chain carries TRBV12-3 or TRBV12-4 and TRBJ2-5; unclear D gene. The CDR3 length is 11 residues. The V end lost 11 bases, the J end lost 5 bases, and 12 bases lay between the germline ends.